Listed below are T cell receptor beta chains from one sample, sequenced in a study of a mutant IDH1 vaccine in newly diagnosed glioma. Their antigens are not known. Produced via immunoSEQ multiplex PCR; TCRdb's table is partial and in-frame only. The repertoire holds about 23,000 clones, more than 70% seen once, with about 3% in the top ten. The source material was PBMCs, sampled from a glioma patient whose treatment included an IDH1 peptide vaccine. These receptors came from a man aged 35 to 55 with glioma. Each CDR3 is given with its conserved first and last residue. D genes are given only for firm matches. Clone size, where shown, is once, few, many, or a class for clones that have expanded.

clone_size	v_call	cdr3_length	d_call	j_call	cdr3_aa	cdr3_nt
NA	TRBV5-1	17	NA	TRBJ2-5	CASSLGLDTLWGETQYF	TGCGCCAGCAGCTTGGGGTTGGACACCCTCTGGGGGGAGACCCAGTACTTC
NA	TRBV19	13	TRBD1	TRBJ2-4	CASRRDRRNIQYF	TGTGCCAGTAGGAGGGACAGGCGGAACATTCAGTACTTC
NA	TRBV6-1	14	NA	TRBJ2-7	CASSEADSSYEQYF	TGTGCCAGCAGTGAAGCAGACAGCTCCTACGAGCAGTACTTC
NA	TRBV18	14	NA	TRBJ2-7	CASSPPGHPYEQYF	TGTGCCAGCTCACCACCGGGACATCCATACGAGCAGTACTTC
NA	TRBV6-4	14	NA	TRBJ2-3	CASSDLPGTDTQYF	TGTGCCAGCAGTGACCTCCCAGGAACAGATACGCAGTATTTT
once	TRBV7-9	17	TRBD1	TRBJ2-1	CASSLSLTGGLGDEQFF	TGTGCCAGCAGCTTATCTTTGACAGGGGGATTGGGCGATGAGCAGTTCTTC
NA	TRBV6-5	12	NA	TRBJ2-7	CASSYSGSEQYF	TGTGCCAGCAGTTACTCAGGGAGCGAGCAGTACTTC
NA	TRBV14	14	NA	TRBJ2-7	CASSQWRETYEQYF	TGTGCCAGCAGCCAGTGGAGGGAAACCTACGAGCAGTACTTC
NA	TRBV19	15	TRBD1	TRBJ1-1	CASSAGQGFNTEAFF	TGTGCCAGTAGTGCGGGACAGGGGTTTAACACTGAAGCTTTCTTT
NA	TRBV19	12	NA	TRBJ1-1	CASRGLSTEAFF	TGTGCCAGTAGAGGGTTGAGCACTGAAGCTTTCTTT
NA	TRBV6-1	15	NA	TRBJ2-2	CASSPSAANTGELFF	TGTGCCAGCAGTCCTTCCGCCGCGAACACCGGGGAGCTGTTTTTT
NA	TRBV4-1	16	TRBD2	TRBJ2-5	CASSQERKLAGETQYF	TGCGCCAGCAGCCAAGAAAGGAAACTAGCGGGGGAGACCCAGTACTTC
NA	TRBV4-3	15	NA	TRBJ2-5	CASSRRETEGETQYF	TGCGCCAGCAGCCGAAGGGAGACCGAGGGAGAGACCCAGTACTTC
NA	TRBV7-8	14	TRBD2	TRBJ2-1	CASSLAGGYNEQFF	TGTGCCAGCAGCTTAGCGGGAGGGTACAATGAGCAGTTCTTC
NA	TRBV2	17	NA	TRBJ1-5	CASSEMGGEIDNQPQHF	TGTGCCAGCAGTGAAATGGGGGGCGAGATCGACAATCAGCCCCAGCATTTT
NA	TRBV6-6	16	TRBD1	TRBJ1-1	CASSYQADRGRIGAFF	TGTGCCAGCAGTTACCAAGCTGACAGGGGTAGAATAGGAGCTTTCTTT
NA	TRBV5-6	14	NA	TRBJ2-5	CASSLAFRAETQYF	TGTGCCAGCAGCTTGGCTTTCAGGGCTGAGACCCAGTACTTC
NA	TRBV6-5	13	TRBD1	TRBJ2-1	CASRYDRANEQFF	TGTGCCAGCAGATACGACAGGGCGAATGAGCAGTTCTTC
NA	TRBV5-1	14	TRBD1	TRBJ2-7	CASSLRQGAREQYF	TGCGCCAGCAGCTTGAGACAGGGGGCGCGAGAGCAGTACTTC
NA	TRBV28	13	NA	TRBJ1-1	CASPKNGGTEAFF	TGTGCCAGCCCTAAAAACGGAGGGACTGAAGCTTTCTTT
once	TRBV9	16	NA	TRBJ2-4	CASSPRDTIAKNIQYF	TGTGCCAGCAGCCCCCGGGACACAATAGCCAAAAACATTCAGTACTTC
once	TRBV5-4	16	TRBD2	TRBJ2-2	CASSFKGGSDTGELFF	TGTGCCAGCAGCTTTAAAGGCGGGAGTGACACCGGGGAGCTGTTTTTT
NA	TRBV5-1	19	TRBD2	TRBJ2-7	CASSLEPPGLALFLYEQYF	TGCGCCAGCAGCTTGGAACCTCCGGGACTAGCTCTGTTCCTTTACGAGCAGTACTTC
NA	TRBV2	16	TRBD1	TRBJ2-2	CASFEDRGFYTGELFF	TGTGCCAGCTTTGAGGACAGGGGGTTTTACACCGGGGAGCTGTTTTTT
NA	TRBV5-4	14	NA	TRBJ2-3	CASSFGGASDTQYF	TGTGCCAGCAGCTTCGGTGGAGCGTCAGATACGCAGTATTTT
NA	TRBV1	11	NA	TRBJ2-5	CTSSDRETQYF	TGCACCAGCAGCGACAGGGAGACCCAGTACTTC
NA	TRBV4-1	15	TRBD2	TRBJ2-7	CASSQEPGLADEQYF	TGCGCCAGCAGCCAAGAACCGGGACTAGCCGACGAGCAGTACTTC
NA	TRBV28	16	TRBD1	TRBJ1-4	CASSLPAGTGNEKLFF	TGTGCCAGCAGCCTCCCCGCCGGGACAGGGAATGAAAAACTGTTTTTT
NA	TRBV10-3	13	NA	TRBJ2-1	CAISEQEINEQFF	TGTGCCATCAGTGAGCAAGAAATCAATGAGCAGTTCTTC
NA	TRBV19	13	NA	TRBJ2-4	CASSILAKNIQYF	TGTGCCAGTAGTATATTAGCCAAAAACATTCAGTACTTC
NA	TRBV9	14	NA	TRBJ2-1	CASSPRGSLDEQFF	TGTGCCAGCAGCCCAAGGGGGAGCCTGGATGAGCAGTTCTTC
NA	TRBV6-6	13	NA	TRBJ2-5	CATAGRSWETQYF	TGTGCCACCGCGGGGAGGAGTTGGGAGACCCAGTACTTC
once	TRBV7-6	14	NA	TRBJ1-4	CASSPRGAHEKLFF	TGTGCCAGCAGCCCCCGCGGAGCCCATGAAAAACTGTTTTTT
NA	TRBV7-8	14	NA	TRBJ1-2	CASSYGTSGGGYTF	TGTGCCAGCAGTTACGGGACAAGCGGCGGCGGCTACACCTTC
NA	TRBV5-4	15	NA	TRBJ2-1	CASSLIGSSYNEQFF	TGTGCCAGCAGCTTGATAGGGTCTTCCTACAATGAGCAGTTCTTC
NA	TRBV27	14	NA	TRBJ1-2	CASSLIRGFPGYTF	TGTGCCAGCAGTTTAATTAGGGGGTTCCCTGGCTACACCTTC
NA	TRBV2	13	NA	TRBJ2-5	CASSVQGTKTQYF	TGTGCCAGCAGTGTCCAGGGTACGAAGACCCAGTACTTC
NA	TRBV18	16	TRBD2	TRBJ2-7	CASSPTSGVSSYEQYF	TGTGCCAGCTCACCGACTAGCGGGGTGAGCTCCTACGAGCAGTACTTC
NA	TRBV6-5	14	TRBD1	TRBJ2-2	CASSGDRVTGELFF	TGTGCCAGCAGTGGGGACAGGGTCACCGGGGAGCTGTTTTTT
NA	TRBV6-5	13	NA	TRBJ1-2	CASRYDRNYGYTF	TGTGCCAGCCGATATGACAGAAACTATGGCTACACCTTC
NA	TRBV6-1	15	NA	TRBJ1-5	CASSEIPGANQPQHF	TGTGCCAGCAGTGAAATCCCAGGAGCTAATCAGCCCCAGCATTTT
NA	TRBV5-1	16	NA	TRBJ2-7	CASSLASMAGGYEQYF	TGCGCCAGCAGCTTGGCCAGTATGGCCGGGGGTTACGAGCAGTACTTC
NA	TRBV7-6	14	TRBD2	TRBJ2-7	CASSWTSGAPEQYF	TGTGCCAGCAGCTGGACTAGCGGGGCGCCCGAGCAGTACTTC
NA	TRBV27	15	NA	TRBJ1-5	CASSNEGTRGQPQHF	TGTGCCAGCAGTAACGAAGGGACGAGGGGTCAGCCCCAGCATTTT
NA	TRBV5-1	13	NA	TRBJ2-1	CASSLLDGPEQFF	TGCGCCAGCAGCTTATTGGACGGTCCTGAGCAGTTCTTC
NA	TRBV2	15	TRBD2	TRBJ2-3	CASRWVSGRWDTQYF	TGTGCCAGCAGGTGGGTTAGCGGGAGGTGGGATACGCAGTATTTT
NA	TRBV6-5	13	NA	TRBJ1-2	CASSYIAAYGYTF	TGTGCCAGCAGTTACATTGCGGCCTATGGCTACACCTTC
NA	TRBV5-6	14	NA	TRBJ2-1	CASSLGTGRKGQFF	TGTGCCAGCAGCTTGGGGACGGGGCGGAAGGGGCAGTTCTTC
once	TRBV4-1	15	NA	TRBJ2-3	CASTREVSAEDTQYF	TGCGCCAGTACCCGAGAGGTCTCCGCCGAAGATACGCAGTATTTT
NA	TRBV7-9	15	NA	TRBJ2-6	CASSSRLTGANVLTF	TGTGCCAGCAGCTCCCGTCTTACTGGGGCCAACGTCCTGACTTTC
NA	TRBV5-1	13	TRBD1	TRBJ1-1	CASSGQGWTEAFF	TGCGCCAGTTCCGGACAGGGTTGGACTGAAGCTTTCTTT
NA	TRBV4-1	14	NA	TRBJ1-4	CASSQVSSNEKLFF	TGCGCCAGCAGCCAGGTGTCCAGTAATGAAAAACTGTTTTTT
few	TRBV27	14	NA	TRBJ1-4	CASSSQGVWEKLFF	TGTGCCAGCAGTTCACAGGGAGTTTGGGAAAAACTGTTTTTT
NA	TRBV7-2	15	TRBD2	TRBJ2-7	CASSLAASGSYEQYF	TGTGCCAGCAGCTTAGCGGCTAGCGGCTCCTACGAGCAGTACTTC
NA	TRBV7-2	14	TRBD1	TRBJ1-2	CASSFSGTEGGYTF	TGTGCCAGCAGCTTCTCCGGGACAGAAGGTGGCTACACCTTC
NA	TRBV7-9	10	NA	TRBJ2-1	CASSRNEQFF	TGTGCCAGCAGTCGGAATGAGCAGTTCTTC
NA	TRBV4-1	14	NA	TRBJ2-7	CASSRDSGPYEQYF	TGCGCCAGCAGCCGGGACTCCGGCCCCTACGAGCAGTACTTC
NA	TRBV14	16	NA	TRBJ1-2	CASSQIRDTLLGGYTF	TGTGCCAGCAGCCAAATCCGGGACACGTTACTGGGGGGCTACACCTTC
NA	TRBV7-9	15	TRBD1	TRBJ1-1	CASSLGGQGDTEAFF	TGTGCCAGCAGCTTAGGTGGACAGGGGGACACTGAAGCTTTCTTT